The rows below give T cell receptor beta chains drawn from one sample of a study of OX40 agonist ivuxolimab in advanced cancers. Assay used: immunoSEQ multiplex PCR; TCRdb lists only in-frame clones, some missing. The data contain 45,000 or so clones, approximately 91% of them seen just once; the ten biggest clones take up around a fifth. Here the sequenced sample was CD4+ or CD8+ T cells sorted from blood, taken in a trial of the OX40 agonist ivuxolimab. These receptors were taken from an adult with an advanced solid tumor such as melanoma, head and neck, liver or kidney cancer. Both conserved end residues are trimmed from each CDR3.

CDR3: ATSSPGHSNEQY; length: 12; V: TRBV15
CDR3: ASSIWDSDNEQF; length: 12; V: TRBV19
CDR3: ASSSDGYEQY; length: 10; V: TRBV5-5
CDR3: ASSGSLGDSPLH; length: 12; V: TRBV28
CDR3: ASSELEADYGYT; length: 12; V: TRBV2
CDR3: SVEEGDRGYEQY; length: 12; V: TRBV29-1
CDR3: ASSNSNYGYT; length: 10; V: TRBV6-5
CDR3: SVEDNGGNGYT; length: 11; V: TRBV29-1
CDR3: ASLGIVDRGHNQPQH; length: 15; V: TRBV28
CDR3: ASSKGDRPASTDTQY; length: 15; V: TRBV19
CDR3: ASSYVGTEAF; length: 10; V: TRBV6-6
CDR3: ASSKIPQILSAEAF; length: 14; V: TRBV21-1